These 8 T cell receptor beta chains came from one sample sequenced in a study of siplizumab effects on memory and regulatory T cells. Sequencing was performed with immunoSEQ multiplex PCR; in TCRdb, only in-frame clones are kept and a portion is missing. This table has about 48,000 clones, roughly 87% appearing once. The sample consisted of naive CD8+ T cells sorted from blood. Every receptor here comes from a human donor in good health.

The V gene is TRBV7-9, the J gene TRBJ2-7; TRBD1 aligns across 8 bases. Germline V gene sequence: CDR1 SEHNR, CDR2 FQNEAQ (reference sequence). Unmatched junction bases numbered 5, after V lost 7 bases and J lost 6 bases. The CDR3 spans 12 residues. The CDR3 nucleotides are TGTGCCAGCAAGGACAGGGCCGCCGAGCAGTACTTC. This sequence encodes CASKDRAAEQYF. The variable domain in full, with the rest retrieved from reference TRBV7-9 and TRBJ2-7, is DTGVSQNPRHKITKRGQNVTFRCDPISEHNRLYWYRQTLGQGPEFLTYFQNEAQLEKSRLLSDRFSAERPKGSFSTLEIQRTEQGDSAMYLCASKDRAAEQYFGPGTRLTVT.

The genes are TRBV27 and TRBJ2-7; 11 bases are a match to TRBD1. This CDR3 contains 14 residues. V shed 5 bases, J shed 2 bases, and the junction held 2 bases outside the gene matches. The germline V gene has CDR1 MNHEY and CDR2 SMNVEV (reference sequence). Here the CDR3 DNA reads TGTGCCAGCAGTGGGACAGGGGGACCCTACGAGCAGTACTTC. This codes for CASSGTGGPYEQYF.

This chain links TRBV27 with TRBJ2-1; D unclear. There are 13 residues in the CDR3. V was clipped by 5 bases and J by 7 bases, with 12 bases between them. Germline assignment: CDR1 MNHEY and CDR2 SMNVEV (reference sequence). The CDR3 reads CASSGLERNEQFF. The CDR3 nucleotides read TGTGCCAGCAGTGGGCTTGAGAGGAATGAGCAGTTCTTC.

This chain uses TRBV4-2 with TRBJ2-7; D is tentatively TRBD1 or TRBD2 (5 bases each). The CDR3 loop spans 14 amino acids. V shed 2 bases and J shed 3 bases, with 11 bases lying between them. The germline V gene encodes CDR1 LGHNA and CDR2 YNFKEQ. CDR3 in amino acids: CASSQIGDRYEQYF. DNA of the CDR3: TGTGCCAGCAGCCAAATAGGGGACCGCTACGAGCAGTACTTC.

The genes are TRBV29-1 and TRBJ1-2; weak D call: TRBD1 (6 bases). CDR3 length equals 13 residues. V lost 7 bases and J 5 bases, leaving 17 bases between the germline ends. The germline CDR1 and CDR2 sequences are SQVTM and ANQGSEA. DNA for the CDR3: TGCAGCGCCGAGGGGGTCCAGGAATATGGCTACACCTTC. Amino acids: CSAEGVQEYGYTF.

The J gene is TRBJ1-1, the V gene TRBV6-6; a weak D match, TRBD1 (5 bases). CDR3 length: 16 amino acids. Trimming left V 0 bases short and J 0 bases short, with 11 bases between. Germline lookup yields CDR1 MNHNY and CDR2 SVGAGI (reference sequence). Written as DNA, the CDR3 is TGTGCCAGCAGTTACTCTGGGGGGGATTTGAACACTGAAGCTTTCTTT. Protein sequence: CASSYSGGDLNTEAFF.

CDR3 in DNA: TGTGCCAGCAGCTTGGGATGGGGTTCCGGGGAGCTGTTTTTT. Translation: CASSLGWGSGELFF. The V call is TRBV11-3, the J call TRBJ2-2; D call uncertain. CDR3 size: 14 residues. V was shortened by 3 bases and J by 6 bases, with 11 bases between the two germline ends. CDR1 is SGHNT, CDR2 YENEEA, per germline. The full variable domain, in which reference TRBV11-3 and TRBJ2-2 provide the parts outside the CDR3, is EAGVVQSPRYKIIEKKQPVAFWCNPISGHNTLYWYLQNLGQGPELLIRYENEEAVDDSQLPKDRFSAERLKGVDSTLKIQPAELGDSAVYLCASSLGWGSGELFFGEGSRLTVL.

This clone appeared a few times. The chain is built from TRBV9 and TRBJ1-1; D not certain. Germline lookup yields CDR1 SGDLS and CDR2 YYNGEE. V was shortened by 2 bases and J by 3 bases, with 8 bases between the two germline ends. This CDR3 has 13 residues. The CDR3 loop reads CASSVEGDTEAFF. The CDR3 DNA sequence: TGTGCCAGCAGCGTCGAAGGAGACACTGAAGCTTTCTTT.